The present T cell receptor beta chain was sequenced within a study of blood T cell repertoires in COVID-19. Across the whole study: The United States, Italy and Spain supplied acute and convalescent COVID-19 samples.

Adults between roughly 18 and 95 years of age took part from 20 to 25 US areas. For recovered donors of Cohort 3, there were two negative PCRs, clearance, or symptom resolution. Germline CDR1 and CDR2: SQVTM and ANQGSEA. The CDR3 runs 13 residues. V lost 3 bases, J lost 2 bases, and 11 bases lay in between. Per the study methods: Estimation of nucleated cell counts was performed using reference gene primer amplification. Generated by immunoSEQ multiplex PCR, the TCRdb table keeps only in-frame clones and is missing some. For V, J and clone size, that table is used; D and trimming come from the DNA. This table holds about 280,000 clones, roughly 85% found once.

The chain joins TRBV29-1 to TRBJ2-7, with D unclear. This receptor was taken from a woman aged 45-65 years who had recovered from COVID-19. Sequenced input: PBMCs or T cells enriched from blood (not recorded which). The CDR3 coding sequence is TGCAGCGTTGAGGCAGGTCGAACCTACGAGCAGTACTTC. This gives the protein CSVEAGRTYEQYF.